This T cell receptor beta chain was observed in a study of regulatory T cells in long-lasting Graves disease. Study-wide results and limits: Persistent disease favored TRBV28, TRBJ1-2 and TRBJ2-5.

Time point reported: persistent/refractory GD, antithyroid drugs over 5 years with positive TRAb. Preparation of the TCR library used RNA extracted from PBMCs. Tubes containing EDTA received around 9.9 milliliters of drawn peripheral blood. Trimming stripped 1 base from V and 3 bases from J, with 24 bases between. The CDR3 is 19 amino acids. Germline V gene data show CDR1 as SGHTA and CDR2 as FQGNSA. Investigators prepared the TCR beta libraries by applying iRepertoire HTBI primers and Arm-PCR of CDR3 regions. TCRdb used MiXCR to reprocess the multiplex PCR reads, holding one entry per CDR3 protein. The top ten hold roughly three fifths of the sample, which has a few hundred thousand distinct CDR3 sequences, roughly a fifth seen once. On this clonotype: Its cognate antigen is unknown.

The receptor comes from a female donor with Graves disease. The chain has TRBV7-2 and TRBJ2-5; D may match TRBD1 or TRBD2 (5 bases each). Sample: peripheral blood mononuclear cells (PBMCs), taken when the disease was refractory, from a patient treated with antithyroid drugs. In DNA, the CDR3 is TGTGCCAGCAGCTTAGGTCTCCCGGCTTACGGGGCCCTCGAAGAGACCCAGTACTTC. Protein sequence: CASSLGLPAYGALEETQYF.